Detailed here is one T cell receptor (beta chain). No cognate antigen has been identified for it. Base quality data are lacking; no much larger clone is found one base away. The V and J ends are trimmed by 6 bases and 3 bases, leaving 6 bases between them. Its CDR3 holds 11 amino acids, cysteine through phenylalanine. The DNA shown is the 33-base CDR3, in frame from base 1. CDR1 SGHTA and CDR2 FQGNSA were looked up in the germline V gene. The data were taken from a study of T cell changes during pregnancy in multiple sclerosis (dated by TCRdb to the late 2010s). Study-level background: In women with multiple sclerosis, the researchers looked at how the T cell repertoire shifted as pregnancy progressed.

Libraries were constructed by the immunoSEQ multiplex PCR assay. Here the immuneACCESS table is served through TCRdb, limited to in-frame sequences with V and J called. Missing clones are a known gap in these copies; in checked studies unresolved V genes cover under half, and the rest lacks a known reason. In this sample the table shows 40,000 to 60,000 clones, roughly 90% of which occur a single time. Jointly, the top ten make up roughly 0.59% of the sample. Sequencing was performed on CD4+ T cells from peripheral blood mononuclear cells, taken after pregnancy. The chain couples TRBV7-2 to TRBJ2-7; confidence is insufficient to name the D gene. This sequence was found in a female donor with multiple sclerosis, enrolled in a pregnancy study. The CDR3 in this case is CASSSYYEQYF. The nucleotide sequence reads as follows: TGTGCCAGCAGTTCCTACTACGAGCAGTACTTC. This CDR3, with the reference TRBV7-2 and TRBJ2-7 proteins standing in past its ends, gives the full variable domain GAGVSQSPSNKVTEKGKDVELRCDPISGHTALYWYRQSLGQGLEFLIYFQGNSAPDKSGLPSDRFSAERTGGSVSTLTIQRTQQEDSAVYLCASSSYYEQYFGPGTRLTVT.